This TCR beta chain emerged from a study of regulatory T cells in long-lasting Graves disease. Notes on the study in general: Persistent Graves' disease cases displayed lower TCR diversity than newly diagnosed ones. There were preferences for TRBV28, TRBJ1-2 and TRBJ2-5 in persistent disease.

Building the TCR beta libraries relied on iRepertoire HTBI primers, and CDR3 regions underwent Arm-PCR. TCRdb re-derived calls from the multiplex PCR reads in MiXCR, one entry per CDR3 protein. The sample includes around 420,000 distinct CDR3 sequences, about 15% of them seen just once. Described time point: newly diagnosed GD, antithyroid drugs for less than 3 months. RNA from PBMCs was the source of the TCR library. An endocrinology unit in Xi'an, China, supplied the patients. The V gene's germline CDR1 is MNHEY and CDR2 SVGAGI. The CDR3 has 16 residues. V lost 3 bases to trimming and J lost 1 base; unmatched junction nucleotides: 7. This clonotype was counted many times. Its antigen is not identified. The data were also submitted as part of a second study, on T cells in Graves' hyperthyroidism and ophthalmopathy. That study adds: Blood shared most expanded thyroid clonotypes above 0.001.

This material consisted of peripheral blood mononuclear cells (PBMCs), taken at new diagnosis, from a patient treated with antithyroid drugs. The chain links TRBV6-5 to TRBJ1-1, with TRBD1 identical over 8 bases. This receptor was identified in a woman aged 40 to 55 with Graves disease. The CDR3 here is CASSYDRDRKNTEAFF. DNA for the CDR3: TGTGCCAGCAGTTATGACCGGGACAGGAAGAACACTGAAGCTTTCTTT.